This TCR beta chain came from a study of regulatory T cells in long-lasting Graves disease. Study observations and caveats: Peripheral blood was the sole material, not thyroid tissue. The persistent group shared 2,500 to 3,000 public clonotypes, more than the approximately 970 shared by new patients.

On this clonotype itself: What it recognizes is unknown. A much bigger clone sits one base away, suggesting this may be a read error.

The V gene's germline CDR1 is MNHEY and CDR2 SMNVEV (reference sequence). This CDR3 is built from 13 residues. Noted time point: newly diagnosed GD, antithyroid drugs for less than 3 months. Generation of the TCR library employed RNA extracted from PBMCs. Researchers made TCR beta libraries by using iRepertoire HTBI primers and running Arm-PCR on CDR3 regions. TCRdb called the multiplex PCR reads again in MiXCR, with one record for every CDR3 protein. The sample comprises over 500,000 distinct CDR3 sequences, 15% to 20% of which are singletons, and 12% rests with the top ten. These data are also associated with another study on T cells in Graves' hyperthyroidism and ophthalmopathy. That publication notes: Uncontrolled infection, other autoimmune disease, pregnancy or lactation barred patients from enrollment. A set of HTBI primers served as the primers for a first-round RT-PCR of the TCR CDR3.

The J gene is TRBJ2-7, the V gene TRBV27; 8 bases line up with TRBD2. This sequence originates from a man in his late teens or twenties with Graves disease. Material: peripheral blood mononuclear cells (PBMCs), obtained at new diagnosis, from a patient treated with antithyroid drugs. This CDR3 is CASWTERGYERYF. The CDR3 nucleotides are TGTGCCAGCTGGACAGAGCGGGGGTACGAGCGGTACTTC.